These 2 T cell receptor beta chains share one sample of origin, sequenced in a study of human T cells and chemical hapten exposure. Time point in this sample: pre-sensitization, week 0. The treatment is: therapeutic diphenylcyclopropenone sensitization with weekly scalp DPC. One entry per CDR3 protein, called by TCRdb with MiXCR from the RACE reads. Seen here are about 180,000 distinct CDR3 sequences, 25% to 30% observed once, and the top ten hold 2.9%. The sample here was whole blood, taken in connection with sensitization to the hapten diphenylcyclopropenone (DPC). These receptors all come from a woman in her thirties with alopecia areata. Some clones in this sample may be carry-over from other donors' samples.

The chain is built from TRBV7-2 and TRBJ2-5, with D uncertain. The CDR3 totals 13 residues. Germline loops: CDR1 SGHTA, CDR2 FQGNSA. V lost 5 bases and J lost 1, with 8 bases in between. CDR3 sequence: CASSGHFQETQYF. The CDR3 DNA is TGTGCCAGCAGCGGCCATTTCCAAGAGACCCAGTACTTC. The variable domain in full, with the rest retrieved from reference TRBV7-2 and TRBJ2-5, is GAGVSQSPSNKVTEKGKDVELRCDPISGHTALYWYRQSLGQGLEFLIYFQGNSAPDKSGLPSDRFSAERTGGSVSTLTIQRTQQEDSAVYLCASSGHFQETQYFGPGTRLLVL.

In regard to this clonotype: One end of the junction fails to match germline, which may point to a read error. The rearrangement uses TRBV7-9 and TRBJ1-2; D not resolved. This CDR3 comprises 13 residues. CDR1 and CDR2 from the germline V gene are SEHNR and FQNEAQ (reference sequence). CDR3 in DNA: TGTGCCAACAGCCCCTTCGGTTCTTATGGCTACACCTTC. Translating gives CANSPFGSYGYTF.